This T cell receptor (beta chain) came from a study of CD8+ T cells in alopecia areata. Treatment given: oral pan-JAK inhibitor, 5-10 mg twice daily. In each case, RNA was isolated and then reverse transcribed into cDNA as the sequencing template. Clones were sequenced by immunoSEQ multiplex PCR, and TCRdb holds only the in-frame ones, with some missing. The sample records around 99,000 clones, 80% to 85% being singletons. The V segment lost 1 base and the J segment 6 bases; nucleotides outside the gene matches: 6. CDR1 and CDR2 from the germline V gene are SQVTM and ANQGSEA. The CDR3 totals 14 residues.

The input for sequencing was CD8+ T cells sorted from blood, taken at week 24, from a patient treated with tofacitinib. The chain recombines TRBV29-1 with TRBJ2-1; 7 nucleotides align to TRBD1. The sequence was obtained from a human donor with alopecia areata. CDR3 nucleotides: TGCAGCGTTGAAGCTCCGACAGGGACCAATGAGCAGTTCTTC. This translates into CSVEAPTGTNEQFF.